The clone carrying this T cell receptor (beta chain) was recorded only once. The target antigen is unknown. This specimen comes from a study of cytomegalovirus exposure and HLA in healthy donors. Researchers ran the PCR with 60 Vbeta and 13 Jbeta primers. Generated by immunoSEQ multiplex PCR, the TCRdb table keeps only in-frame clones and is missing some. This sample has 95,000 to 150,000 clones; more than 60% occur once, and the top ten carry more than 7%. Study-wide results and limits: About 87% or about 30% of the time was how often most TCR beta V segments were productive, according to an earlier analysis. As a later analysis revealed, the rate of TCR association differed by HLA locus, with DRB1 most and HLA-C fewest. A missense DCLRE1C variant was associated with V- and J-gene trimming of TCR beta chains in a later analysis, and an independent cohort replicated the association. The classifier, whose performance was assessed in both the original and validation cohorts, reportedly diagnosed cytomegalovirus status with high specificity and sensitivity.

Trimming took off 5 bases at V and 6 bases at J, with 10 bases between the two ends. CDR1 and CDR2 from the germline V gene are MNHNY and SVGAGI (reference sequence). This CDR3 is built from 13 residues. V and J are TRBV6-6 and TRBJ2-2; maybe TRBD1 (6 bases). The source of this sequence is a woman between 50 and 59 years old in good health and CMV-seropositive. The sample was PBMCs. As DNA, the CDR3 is TGTGCCAGCAGTGCCCAGGGGTCCGGGGAGCTGTTTTTT. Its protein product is CASSAQGSGELFF.